Listed here are 13 T cell receptor beta chains from one sample, sequenced in a study of blood T cell repertoires in COVID-19. The repertoire was sequenced with immunoSEQ multiplex PCR; TCRdb's copy has only in-frame clones and lacks some. Of about 130,000 clones listed, approximately 80% are singletons. The sample comprised peripheral blood. Receptors were obtained from a man aged 35 to 55 with active or convalescent COVID-19.

This rearrangement joins TRBV10-3 to TRBJ2-1; 13 positions match TRBD2. CDR1 is ENHRY, CDR2 SYGVKD, per germline. V gave up 2 bases and J gave up 3 bases; unmatched junction bases: 1. The CDR3 runs to 16 residues. The CDR3 protein is CAISEGTSGVYNEQFF. For the CDR3, the DNA is TGTGCCATCAGTGAGGGGACTAGCGGGGTCTACAATGAGCAGTTCTTC.

This chain joins TRBV5-6 and TRBJ2-7; a weak D match, TRBD2 (6 bases). The CDR3 spans 14 residues. The germline V gene has CDR1 SGHDT and CDR2 YYEEEE. Trimming took 0 bases from V and 2 from J, leaving 9 bases between them. The CDR3, as DNA: TGTGCCAGCAGCTTGGAATGGGGGGCCTACGAGCAGTACTTC. This gives the protein CASSLEWGAYEQYF.

The rearrangement links TRBV11-3 to TRBJ2-1; D gene uncertain. From germline, CDR1 is SGHNT and CDR2 YENEEA. Trimming cost V 5 bases and J 0 bases, with 11 bases left between them. The CDR3 sequence is 15 residues long. CDR3: CASSPTKTSYNEQFF. The CDR3 DNA reads TGTGCCAGCAGCCCCACTAAAACCTCCTACAATGAGCAGTTCTTC.

The chain employs TRBV5-6 and TRBJ2-1, with unresolved D. V lost 5 bases and J lost 8, with 8 bases in between. The CDR3 has 11 residues. From germline, CDR1 is SGHDT and CDR2 YYEEEE. Here the CDR3 DNA reads TGTGCCAGCAGTTCGTTCTATGAGCAGTTCTTC. Its protein product is CASSSFYEQFF.

The V and J genes are TRBV6-5 and TRBJ2-2, with 7 bases matching TRBD1. V gave up 4 bases and J gave up 0 bases; unmatched junction bases: 5. The CDR3 is 16 residues long. Per germline, CDR1 MNHEY and CDR2 SVGAGI. CDR3 residues: CASSFYRGTNTGELFF. The CDR3 DNA is TGTGCCAGCAGTTTCTACAGGGGCACGAACACCGGGGAGCTGTTTTTT.

CDR3: CSVEGAQGAGNTEAFF. Written as DNA, the CDR3 is TGCAGCGTTGAAGGGGCACAGGGGGCAGGGAACACTGAAGCTTTCTTT. The V and J genes are TRBV29-1 and TRBJ1-1; TRBD1 aligns across 9 bases. Germline CDR1 and CDR2: SQVTM and ANQGSEA. The CDR3 is 16 residues long. The V and J ends lost 1 base and 1 base, in that order; junction bases with no gene match: 7.

The gene calls are TRBV12-2 and TRBJ1-4; no DNA check was done on the table's D call, TRBD1. TRBV12-2 is a recognized pseudogene. The CDR3 is 15 residues long. The CDR3 region is CRTGGDRGHNEKLFF. CDR3 sequence (DNA): TGTCGTACAGGGGGCGACCGAGGCCATAATGAAAAACTGTTTTTT.

This clone is a singleton in its sample. J is TRBJ1-5 and V is TRBV19; 11 bases match TRBD1. CDR1 is LNHDA and CDR2 is SQIVND in the germline V gene (reference sequence). There are 15 residues in the CDR3. The V segment lost 3 bases and the J segment 6 bases; nucleotides outside the gene matches: 4. The CDR3 is CASSMGQGVGQPQHF. As DNA, the CDR3 is TGTGCCAGTAGTATGGGACAGGGGGTAGGTCAGCCCCAGCATTTT.

CDR3 DNA: TGTGCCAGCAGCTCCTCGCAAGAGACCCAGTACTTC. This translates into CASSSSQETQYF. The chain uses TRBV11-2 and TRBJ2-5, with D unclear. Between the trimmed V and J ends, which lost 4 bases and 2 bases, there was a span of 5 bases. The CDR3 consists of 12 residues. Germline V CDR1 and CDR2: SGHAT, FQNNGV.

This chain links TRBV6-4 with TRBJ2-3; D is possibly TRBD1 (6 bases). Trimming cost V 2 bases and J 2 bases, with 14 bases left between them. CDR3 size: 16 residues. CDR1 and CDR2 from the germline V gene are MRHNA and SNTAGT. The CDR3 loop is CASSDLGRTDTDTQYF. In nucleotides, the CDR3 is TGTGCCAGCAGTGACCTAGGAAGGACAGACACAGATACGCAGTATTTT.

The CDR3 here is CASSSPGQRNTGELFF. The CDR3 coding sequence is TGTGCCAGTAGTTCACCGGGACAGAGGAACACCGGGGAGCTGTTTTTT. The V gene is TRBV19, the J gene TRBJ2-2; 7 nucleotides match TRBD1. This CDR3 region has 16 residues. The germline gives CDR1 LNHDA, CDR2 SQIVND (reference sequence). Unmatched junction bases numbered 7, after V lost 5 bases and J lost 1 base.

This clone has only one observation. The J gene is TRBJ1-4, the V gene TRBV18; 7 bases fit TRBD1. The CDR3 is 16 residues long. CDR1 KGHSH and CDR2 LQKENI come from the germline V gene. V was pared by 4 bases and J by 0 bases, with 5 bases of the junction left unmatched. The CDR3 region is CASSRNQGATNEKLFF. The CDR3 DNA reads as TGTGCCAGCTCACGCAATCAGGGGGCAACTAATGAAAAACTGTTTTTT.

The chain links TRBV30 to TRBJ1-1; TRBD1 matches at 9 bases. There are 16 residues in the CDR3. CDR1 and CDR2 from the germline V gene are GTSNPN and SVGIG (reference sequence). Trimming took 5 bases from V and 0 from J; bases not matched to a gene: 10. CDR3 coding DNA: TGTGCCTGGGGACAGGGGATCACTTCTATGAACACTGAAGCTTTCTTT. It codes for CAWGQGITSMNTEAFF.